Sequencing of this TCR beta chain was carried out in a study of identical twins. Study outcomes and limitations: Less excess twin sharing appeared in beta out-of-frame sequences. Researchers caution that invariant MAIT and iNKT cells could partly confound zero-insertion analyses. Donors were not followed over many years; analysis was cross-sectional.

In every case, the donor was a healthy Caucasian. TCRdb called the 5' RACE reads again in MiXCR, with one record for every CDR3 protein. The sample consists of 450,000 or so distinct CDR3 sequences, about 18% of them appearing once. As concerns this clonotype: The target antigen is unknown.

The clonotype originates from a man aged 45-60 years in good health. Sample: naive T cells sorted from blood.

In DNA form, the CDR3 reads TGTGCCAGCACTAGGACTAGCGGGGAGACCCAGTACTTC. Protein product: CASTRTSGETQYF. The chain recombines TRBV7-2 with TRBJ2-5; TRBD2 aligns across 11 bases. The germline V gene encodes CDR1 SGHTA and CDR2 FQGNSA. This CDR3 has 13 amino acids. The V and J ends lost 7 bases and 5 bases, in that order; junction bases with no gene match: 3.